This TCR beta chain was sequenced in a study of blood T cell repertoires in COVID-19. Cohort 3 donors counted as recovered after two negative PCRs, clearance, or resolved symptoms. The germline CDR1 and CDR2 sequences are SGHVS and FQNEAQ. Trimming took off 1 base at V and 3 bases at J, with 12 bases between the two ends. The CDR3 consists of 15 residues. Sequencing was performed with immunoSEQ multiplex PCR; in TCRdb, only in-frame clones are kept and a portion is missing. The sample consists of 190,000 or so clones, 90% of them appearing once. V is TRBV7-8 and J is TRBJ2-5; a weak D match, TRBD1 (6 bases). Material for sequencing was PBMCs or T cells enriched from blood (not recorded which). The TCR was taken from a man aged 25 to 40 who had recovered from COVID-19. This chain's CDR3 is CASSLGWGREETQYF. The CDR3 DNA reads as TGTGCCAGCAGCTTAGGGTGGGGGCGTGAAGAGACCCAGTACTTC.